The 8 T cell receptor beta chains below come from one sample, sequenced in a study of T-cell reconstitution after alpha-beta-depleted transplantation in children. Preparation of the TCRbeta library used unique molecular identifiers. One entry per CDR3 protein, called by TCRdb with MiXCR from the PCR reads. The table records around 370,000 distinct CDR3 sequences, about 16% of them present only once. The source was PBMCs, mostly from graft donor cells, collected 360 days after TCRalphabeta/CD19-depleted stem cell transplant. Receptors were obtained from a male patient aged 2-15 years who had a stem cell transplant for acute lymphoblastic leukemia, so the T cells may come from the graft donor.

V usage is TRBV12-3 or TRBV12-4 and J usage is TRBJ2-1; no reliable D call. This CDR3 spans 13 amino acids. Trimming left V 3 bases short and J 5 bases short, with 8 bases between. The CDR3: CASSLLGDNEQFF. The DNA of the CDR3 is TGTGCCAGCAGTTTGCTTGGGGACAATGAGCAGTTCTTC.

At least ten counts were recorded for this clonotype. The V call is TRBV3-1, the J call TRBJ2-7; D is uncertain. Trimming shortened V by 5 bases and J by 7 bases, and 12 bases separated the two germline ends. The CDR3 is 12 residues long. Germline V gene data show CDR1 as LGHDT and CDR2 as YNNKEL (reference sequence). DNA for the CDR3: TGTGCCAGCAGCACAGATGCTAGGGAGCAGTACTTC. This gives the protein CASSTDAREQYF.

This clonotype turned up a few times. The chain combines TRBV9 with TRBJ2-5; tentative D call: TRBD2 (6 bases). V was pared by 0 bases and J by 3 bases, with 15 bases between. Germline V gene lookup returns CDR1 SGDLS and CDR2 YYNGEE. The CDR3 is made up of 16 amino acids. The CDR3: CASSVGGGRLKETQYF. The CDR3 nucleotides read TGTGCCAGCAGCGTAGGGGGAGGAAGGCTCAAAGAGACCCAGTACTTC.

This clonotype has a handful of counts. The V call is TRBV12-3 or TRBV12-4, the J call TRBJ1-6, with a weak D call TRBD1 (6 bases). Trimming shortened V by 5 bases and J by 6 bases, and 14 bases separated the two germline ends. The CDR3 length is 15 residues. CDR3 sequence reads: CASSRGGQLNSPLHF. The CDR3 region has the DNA TGTGCCAGCAGTAGGGGGGGACAACTTAATTCACCCCTCCACTTT.

V usage is TRBV27 and J usage is TRBJ2-7, with a weak D call TRBD2 (5 bases). Looked up from germline, CDR1 is MNHEY and CDR2 is SMNVEV (reference sequence). CDR3 length: 17 amino acids. V was clipped by 0 bases and J by 4 bases, with 19 bases between them. The CDR3 is CASSLSAATSFSYEQYF. The CDR3 coding sequence is TGTGCCAGCAGTTTATCAGCCGCCACTAGTTTCTCTTACGAGCAGTACTTC.

This clonotype was seen ten or more times. This chain links TRBV6-4 with TRBJ2-3; 12 bases match TRBD2. The CDR3 extends over 15 amino acids. J was trimmed by 4 bases and V by 6 bases; bases with no gene match: 5. Looked up from germline, CDR1 is MRHNA and CDR2 is SNTAGT. DNA of the CDR3: TGTGCCAGCAGCCCCCTAGCGGGAGGGGCAGATACGCAGTATTTT. Translating gives CASSPLAGGADTQYF.

This chain connects TRBV2 to TRBJ1-1; D remains ambiguous. CDR3 length equals 16 residues. Trimming cost V 2 bases and J 5 bases, with 18 bases left between them. CDR1 is SNHLY and CDR2 is FYNNEI in the germline V gene. The CDR3 DNA reads TGTGCCAGCAGTGAACAGCCATCCGGGGTAGGAACTGAAGCTTTCTTT. Protein product: CASSEQPSGVGTEAFF.

There are many counts of this clonotype. This chain uses TRBV7-3 with TRBJ2-1, with TRBD2 identical over 13 bases. This CDR3 has 14 residues. Looked up from germline, CDR1 is SGHTA and CDR2 is FQGTGA. V gave up 6 bases and J gave up 7 bases; unmatched junction bases: 3. The CDR3 DNA reads as TGTGCCAGCAGTCCGGGACTAGCGGGGAATGAGCAGTTCTTC. The encoded protein is CASSPGLAGNEQFF.